This is a list of T cell receptor beta chains from one sample in a study of T cell repertoires in cytomegalovirus infection. Their antigens remain unidentified. A single record per CDR3 protein comes from TCRdb applying MiXCR to the reads. This repertoire shows around 85,000 distinct CDR3 sequences, about 45% found once; its top ten account for just over 90%. The material was CD8+ T cells from cultured PBMCs, obtained from culture after CMV antigen stimulation. Receptors originate from a human donor in good health (CMV status not recorded). Some clones in this sample may be carry-over from other donors' samples. The CDR3 runs from the conserved cysteine through the conserved F or W. A D gene is named only where the DNA matches it firmly. Expanded clones are given a class, and other clones once, few, many or no size at all.

j_call | d_call | clone_size | v_call | cdr3_aa | cdr3_nt
TRBJ1-2 | NA | NA | TRBV7-9 | CASSSGEGQGYGYTF | TGTGCCAGCAGCTCGGGGGAGGGGCAAGGCTATGGCTACACCTTC
TRBJ2-1 | TRBD2 | many | TRBV27 | CASSLSGGYNEQFF | TGTGCCAGCAGCTTATCGGGAGGCTACAATGAGCAGTTCTTC
TRBJ1-4 | NA | many | TRBV7-2 | CASSLRGLEGEKLFF | TGTGCCAGCAGCTTGAGAGGGCTCGAGGGTGAAAAACTGTTTTTT
TRBJ1-2 | NA | few | TRBV7-2 | CASSPSPGVIGYTF | TGTGCCAGCAGCCCAAGCCCAGGGGTGATCGGCTACACCTTC
TRBJ2-1 | NA | few | TRBV7-9 | CASSLRFKTGTIIYNEQFF | TGTGCCAGCAGCTTAAGGTTCAAAACCGGGACGATAATTTACAATGAGCAGTTCTTC
TRBJ1-2 | TRBD1 | many | TRBV10-3 | CAINSGTGFGYTF | TGTGCCATCAATTCCGGGACAGGTTTTGGCTACACCTTC
TRBJ1-1 | NA | NA | TRBV29-1 | CSVGRPNTEAFF | TGCAGCGTTGGGAGGCCAAACACTGAAGCTTTCTTT
TRBJ2-5 | NA | NA | TRBV15 | CATSESPLGPQETQYF | TGTGCCACCAGCGAATCCCCCCTGGGACCACAAGAGACCCAGTACTTC
TRBJ2-7 | TRBD1 | few | TRBV7-6 | CASSPGQRSYEQYF | TGTGCCAGCAGCCCGGGACAGCGCTCCTACGAGCAGTACTTC
TRBJ2-3 | TRBD2 | few | TRBV12-3/TRBV12-4 | CASSPTSGGFRGQYF | TGTGCCAGCAGTCCGACTAGCGGGGGGTTCAGAGGCCAGTATTTT
TRBJ2-1 | NA | NA | TRBV7-4 | CASSRGTVWEQFF | TGTGCCAGCAGCCGGGGGACGGTTTGGGAGCAGTTCTTC
TRBJ1-2 | NA | NA | TRBV5-4 | CASSLARSNYGYTF | TGTGCCAGCAGCTTAGCCCGGTCTAACTATGGCTACACCTTC
TRBJ1-1 | NA | once | TRBV7-6 | CASSSPSGTEAFF | TGTGCCAGCAGCTCCCCCAGTGGCACTGAAGCTTTCTTT
TRBJ2-7 | TRBD2 | NA | TRBV4-1 | CASSHGTSGSYEQYF | TGTGCCAGCAGCCACGGGACTAGCGGTTCCTACGAGCAGTACTTC
TRBJ2-7 | NA | few | TRBV27 | CASRKGSEQYF | TGTGCCAGCAGAAAGGGCTCCGAGCAGTACTTC
TRBJ2-1 | NA | few | TRBV11-1 | CASSPGGGLAVLTSSYNEQFF | TGTGCCAGCAGCCCTGGGGGGGGCCTAGCGGTCCTCACTAGCTCCTACAATGAGCAGTTCTTC
TRBJ2-7 | NA | once | TRBV19 | CATARSLLREQYF | TGTGCCACCGCCAGGAGTCTTCTACGGGAGCAGTACTTC
TRBJ2-4 | TRBD2 | NA | TRBV15 | CATSRQAGTSAFLAKNIQYF | TGTGCCACCAGCAGACAAGCCGGGACTAGCGCGTTTTTAGCCAAAAACATTCAGTACTTC
TRBJ1-5 | TRBD1 | NA | TRBV6-1 | CACSMGQNHQPQHF | TGTGCCTGCAGCATGGGACAGAATCATCAGCCCCAGCATTTT
TRBJ1-1 | NA | few | TRBV12-3/TRBV12-4 | CASSPEEGRTEAFF | TGTGCCAGCAGTCCTGAGGAGGGGCGCACTGAAGCTTTCTTT
TRBJ1-1 | NA | few | TRBV11-3 | CASSLDGRANTEAFF | TGTGCCAGCAGCTTAGATGGCAGGGCGAACACTGAAGCTTTCTTT
TRBJ2-3 | NA | NA | TRBV28 | CASSLLLPRQDTQYF | TGTGCCAGCAGTTTACTACTCCCTAGGCAGGATACGCAGTATTTT
TRBJ1-1 | NA | few | TRBV7-6 | CASSLVAGANTEAFF | TGTGCCAGCAGCTTAGTAGCAGGGGCGAACACTGAAGCTTTCTTT
TRBJ2-5 | TRBD2 | many | TRBV7-3 | CASSLASSGVETQYF | TGTGCCAGCAGCTTAGCTTCTAGCGGTGTAGAGACCCAGTACTTC
TRBJ2-1 | NA | NA | TRBV13 | CASSPKGPYNEQFF | TGTGCCAGCAGCCCGAAGGGACCGTACAATGAGCAGTTCTTC
TRBJ1-5 | NA | NA | TRBV6-1 | CASSELRGIDRHF | TGTGCCAGCAGTGAACTCCGGGGGATCGACCGGCATTTT
TRBJ1-2 | TRBD1 | NA | TRBV19 | CASSGQMSYGYTF | TGTGCCAGTTCGGGACAGATGAGTTATGGCTACACCTTC
TRBJ1-2 | TRBD1 | NA | TRBV7-8 | CASSSISGTGVGYTF | TGTGCCAGCAGCTCCATATCCGGGACAGGGGTCGGCTACACCTTC
TRBJ2-5 | TRBD2 | NA | TRBV7-4 | CASSLVDLAGGLQETQYF | TGTGCCAGCAGCTTAGTAGATCTAGCGGGGGGTCTACAAGAGACCCAGTACTTC
TRBJ1-1 | NA | once | TRBV6-1 | CASTFGETEAFF | TGTGCCAGCACTTTCGGGGAAACTGAAGCTTTCTTT
TRBJ2-7 | NA | few | TRBV7-9 | CASSGTDTFYEQYF | TGTGCCAGCAGCGGGACGGATACTTTCTACGAGCAGTACTTC
TRBJ2-2 | NA | NA | TRBV5-1 | CASSWTASNTGELFF | TGCGCCAGCAGCTGGACAGCCTCGAACACCGGGGAGCTGTTTTTT